Listed below are T cell receptor beta chains from one sample, sequenced in a study of cytomegalovirus exposure and HLA in healthy donors. Measured with immunoSEQ multiplex PCR; TCRdb has only the in-frame clones, and not every one. The sample lists 130,000 to 150,000 clones; around 90% were seen once. Sequencing was carried out using PBMCs. The receptors shown here come from a woman aged 25 to 39 in good health and CMV-seropositive. CDR3s include the opening cysteine and the closing phenylalanine or tryptophan. Fields, in order: D gene, clone size, J gene, V gene, CDR3 protein, CDR3 DNA. The D gene is left open where the match is weak. Clone size is shown for a subset of rows, as once, few, many or a class of expanded clone.

- - TRBJ2-1 TRBV10-1 CASSEVPIGEQFF TGCGCCAGCAGTGAGGTTCCCATCGGTGAGCAGTTCTTC
- - TRBJ1-4 TRBV6-5 CASSRQGGVNEKLFF TGTGCCAGCAGTCGCCAGGGTGGCGTTAATGAAAAACTGTTTTTT
TRBD2 - TRBJ2-5 TRBV9 CASSGWTSGRPETQYF TGTGCCAGCAGCGGATGGACTAGCGGGAGGCCGGAGACCCAGTACTTC
TRBD2 - TRBJ2-5 TRBV28 CASNSGAQETQYF TGTGCCAGCAATAGCGGGGCCCAAGAGACCCAGTACTTC
TRBD2 - TRBJ2-3 TRBV5-1 CASSPTSGSYTQYF TGCGCCAGCAGCCCGACTAGCGGGAGTTATACGCAGTATTTT
TRBD2 few TRBJ2-1 TRBV4-1 CASSRRSGTSGGPSSYNEQFF TGCGCCAGCAGCCGCCGATCCGGGACTAGCGGGGGGCCGAGCTCCTACAATGAGCAGTTCTTC
- - TRBJ2-7 TRBV28 CASSFTGSESYEQYF TGTGCCAGCAGTTTTACCGGGAGCGAGTCCTACGAGCAGTACTTC
TRBD2 - TRBJ2-1 TRBV7-6 CASSPLAGDEQFF TGTGCCAGCAGCCCACTAGCGGGGGATGAGCAGTTCTTC
TRBD2 - TRBJ2-3 TRBV5-1 CASGASGRTDTQYF TGCGCCAGCGGGGCTAGCGGCCGCACAGATACGCAGTATTTT
TRBD1 - TRBJ2-5 TRBV7-9 CASSPRTGKETQYF TGTGCCAGCAGCCCCAGGACAGGGAAAGAGACCCAGTACTTC
TRBD2 - TRBJ2-7 TRBV2 CASSSSGGIQSYEQYF TGTGCCAGCAGTTCTAGCGGGGGGATCCAAAGCTACGAGCAGTACTTC
TRBD2 - TRBJ2-7 TRBV5-1 CASSLGLADTYEQYF TGCGCCAGCAGCTTAGGACTAGCGGACACCTACGAGCAGTACTTC
TRBD2 - TRBJ2-3 TRBV2 CASSGGSTDTQYF TGTGCCAGCTCGGGGGGGAGCACAGATACGCAGTATTTT
TRBD2 - TRBJ2-5 TRBV5-1 CASSLVVLAGAETQYF TGCGCCAGCAGCTTGGTCGTCCTAGCGGGAGCGGAGACCCAGTACTTC
TRBD2 - TRBJ2-4 TRBV6-5 CASRRGGGSKNIQYF TGTGCCAGCAGGCGTGGCGGGGGGTCCAAAAACATTCAGTACTTC
- - TRBJ2-3 TRBV2 CASLGGAVADTQYF TGTGCCAGTTTAGGGGGGGCGGTTGCAGATACGCAGTATTTT
TRBD2 - TRBJ2-5 TRBV5-1 CASSVGTSGGAASGETQYF TGCGCCAGCAGCGTGGGGACTAGCGGGGGGGCCGCATCGGGAGAGACCCAGTACTTC
- few TRBJ2-2 TRBV7-9 CASSQSAGPTGELFF TGTGCCAGCAGTCAATCGGCAGGGCCCACCGGGGAGCTGTTTTTT
- - TRBJ1-5 TRBV5-5 CASSLVGISNQPQHF TGTGCCAGCAGCTTGGTCGGGATAAGCAATCAGCCCCAGCATTTT
TRBD1 - TRBJ2-7 TRBV11-2 CASSLSGQPYEQYF TGTGCCAGCAGCTTATCGGGACAGCCCTACGAGCAGTACTTC
TRBD1 - TRBJ2-7 TRBV7-9 CASSSGGSLNEQYF TGTGCCAGCAGCTCAGGGGGCAGTCTCAACGAGCAGTACTTC
- - TRBJ1-4 TRBV2 CASSSTGEKLFF TGTGCCAGCAGTTCGACAGGAGAAAAACTGTTTTTT
TRBD1 - TRBJ1-4 TRBV5-1 CASSLLTGSDEKLFF TGCGCCAGCAGCTTACTGACAGGGTCGGATGAAAAACTGTTTTTT
TRBD2 - TRBJ2-5 TRBV28 CASITGTRWSETQYF TGTGCCAGCATTACCGGGACTAGATGGTCCGAGACCCAGTACTTC
TRBD2 - TRBJ2-1 TRBV27 CASSALMTSGRGNEQFF TGTGCCAGCAGTGCCCTCATGACTAGCGGGAGGGGTAATGAGCAGTTCTTC